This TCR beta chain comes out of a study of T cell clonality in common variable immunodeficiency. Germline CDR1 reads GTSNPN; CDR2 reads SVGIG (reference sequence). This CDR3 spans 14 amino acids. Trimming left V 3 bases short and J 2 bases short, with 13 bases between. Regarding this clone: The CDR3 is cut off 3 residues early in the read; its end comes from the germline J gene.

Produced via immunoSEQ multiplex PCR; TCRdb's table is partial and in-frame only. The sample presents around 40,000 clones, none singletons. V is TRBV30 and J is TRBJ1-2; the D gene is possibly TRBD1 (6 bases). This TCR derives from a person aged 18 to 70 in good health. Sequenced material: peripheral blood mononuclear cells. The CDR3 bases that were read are TGTGCCTGGAGACAGGGTTGGGGGAACTATGGC. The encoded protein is CAWRQGWGNYG. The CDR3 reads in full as CAWRQGWGNYGYTF.